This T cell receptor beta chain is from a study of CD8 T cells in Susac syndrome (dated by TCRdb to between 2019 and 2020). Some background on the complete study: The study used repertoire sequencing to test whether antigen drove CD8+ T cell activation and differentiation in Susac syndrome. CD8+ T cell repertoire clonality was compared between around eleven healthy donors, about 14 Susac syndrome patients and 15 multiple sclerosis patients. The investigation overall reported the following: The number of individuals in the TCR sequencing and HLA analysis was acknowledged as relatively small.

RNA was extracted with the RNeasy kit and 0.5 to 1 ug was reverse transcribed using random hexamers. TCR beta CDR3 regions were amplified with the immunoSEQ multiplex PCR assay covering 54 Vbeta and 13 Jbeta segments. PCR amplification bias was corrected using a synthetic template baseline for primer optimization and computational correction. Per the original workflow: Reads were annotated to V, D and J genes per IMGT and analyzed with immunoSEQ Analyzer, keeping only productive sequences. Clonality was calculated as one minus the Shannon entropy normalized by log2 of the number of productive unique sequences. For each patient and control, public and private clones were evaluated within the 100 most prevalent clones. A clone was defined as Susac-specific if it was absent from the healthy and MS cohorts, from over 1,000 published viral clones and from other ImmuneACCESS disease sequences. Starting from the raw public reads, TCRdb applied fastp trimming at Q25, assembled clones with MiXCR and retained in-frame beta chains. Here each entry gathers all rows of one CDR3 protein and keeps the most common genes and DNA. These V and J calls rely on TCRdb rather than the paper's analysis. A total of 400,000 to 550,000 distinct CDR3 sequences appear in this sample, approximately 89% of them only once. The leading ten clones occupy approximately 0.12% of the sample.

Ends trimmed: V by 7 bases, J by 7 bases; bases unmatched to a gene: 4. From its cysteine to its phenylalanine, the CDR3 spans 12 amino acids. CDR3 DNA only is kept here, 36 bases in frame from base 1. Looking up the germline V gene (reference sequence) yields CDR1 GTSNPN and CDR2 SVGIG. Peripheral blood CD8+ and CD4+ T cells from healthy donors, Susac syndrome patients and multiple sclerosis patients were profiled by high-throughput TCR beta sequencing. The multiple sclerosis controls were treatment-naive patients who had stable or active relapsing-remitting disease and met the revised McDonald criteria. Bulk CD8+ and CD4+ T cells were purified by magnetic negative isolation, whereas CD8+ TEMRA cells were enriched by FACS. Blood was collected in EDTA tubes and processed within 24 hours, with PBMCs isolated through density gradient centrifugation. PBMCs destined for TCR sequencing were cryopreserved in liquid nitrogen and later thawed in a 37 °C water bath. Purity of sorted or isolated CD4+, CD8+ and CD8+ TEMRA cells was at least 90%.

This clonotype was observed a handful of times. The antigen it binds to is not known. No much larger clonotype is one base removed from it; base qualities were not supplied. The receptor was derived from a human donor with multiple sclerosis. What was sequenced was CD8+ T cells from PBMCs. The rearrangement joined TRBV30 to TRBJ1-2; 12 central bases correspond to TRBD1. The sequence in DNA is TGTGCCTCGGGACAGGGGGCGCTTGGCTACACCTTC. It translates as CASGQGALGYTF.